This T cell receptor beta chain was identified during a study of blood T cell repertoires in COVID-19 (TCRdb year 2020). Regarding the research as a whole: Samples covering the acute and convalescent phases of COVID-19 were provided by collaborators in the United States, Italy and Spain. Deeply sampled blood TCRbeta repertoires from subjects exposed to, actively infected with, or recovered from COVID-19 were included in the dataset. The samples were drawn from the first 160 participants of the ongoing ImmuneRACE study and from over a thousand subjects provided by 6 global collaborators. Where available, HLA class I and class II types were obtained from metadata supplied by the sample provider rather than from assay-based typing. A de-identified subject ID, COVID-19 status, age in years and sex were almost always included in the sample metadata. The repertoires were made available in a free public database intended to serve as a resource for research on the immune response to SARS-CoV-2. The material from the prospective study consisted of cDNA or gDNA derived from T cells, B-cell-depleted T cells, or PBMCs.

This clone was seen once. Its antigen remains unidentified. Qualities for individual bases were not recorded, and no much larger clone is one base off. Including cysteine and phenylalanine, the CDR3 has 21 amino acids. Here the CDR3 DNA is all that survives: 63 bases in frame from base 1. Per the germline V gene, MNHNS is the CDR1 and SASEGT is the CDR2. V is pared back by 0 bases and J by 0 bases, with 21 bases lying between the germline termini. The research as a whole found: The quantity of clinical and demographic metadata differed by source and by participant and was supplied without curation.

Collaborating institutions collected whole blood in K2EDTA tubes following their own protocols. Collaborator samples were shipped for TCRbeta analysis as frozen whole blood, isolated PBMCs, or DNA extracted from either sample type. The immunoSEQ Assay, a bias-controlled multiplex PCR, was used to amplify TCRbeta CDR3 regions from genomic DNA. The paper's data handling went like this. The number of nucleated cells in each sample was estimated by amplification of reference gene primers within the assay. To quantify the absolute abundance of each unique TCRbeta CDR3 rearrangement, sequence reads were collapsed and filtered. For each sample, productive Simpson clonality was calculated by taking the square root of Simpson's diversity index across productive rearrangements. TCRdb's version of the immuneACCESS table is confined to in-frame rearrangements and falls short of the full clone set. An unresolved V gene accounts for under half of the shortfall where checked; the remainder is of unknown origin. V, J and clone size reflect that table, while D and trimming were determined from the DNA. The table for this sample lists about 34,000 clones; roughly three quarters of them were counted only once. The ten largest account for around 16% of the sample.

Sequencing was done on a sample of peripheral blood. Recombination linked TRBV6-1 to TRBJ2-6; confidence is insufficient to name the D gene. The clonotype comes from a human donor in a cohort sampled during active COVID-19. The sequenced DNA: TGTGCCAGCAGTGAAGCGCTTGGAAGTCGACTGGATTTCTCTGGGGCCAACGTCCTGACTTTC. It is translated as CASSEALGSRLDFSGANVLTF.